These 18 T cell receptor beta chains were sequenced from one sample in a study of regulatory T cells in long-lasting Graves disease. Time point meaning: newly diagnosed GD, antithyroid drugs for less than 3 months. RNA extracted from PBMCs served as the sequencing template. Arm-PCR with iRepertoire HTBI primers amplified the CDR3 regions for these TCR beta libraries. TCRdb processed the multiplex PCR reads anew with MiXCR; each CDR3 protein has one entry. The data contain under 300,000 distinct CDR3 sequences, 20% of them seen just once; the ten biggest clones take up approximately 13%. This specimen consisted of peripheral blood mononuclear cells (PBMCs), obtained at new diagnosis, from a patient treated with antithyroid drugs. These receptors were obtained from a female donor with Graves disease.

This clonotype was seen many times. The chain joins TRBV7-8 to TRBJ2-3; perhaps TRBD2 as D (6 bases). Germline CDR1 reads SGHVS; CDR2 reads FQNEAQ. This CDR3 region has 18 residues. V was pared by 4 bases and J by 0 bases, with 20 bases between. The CDR3 nucleotides read TGTGCCAGCAGCTCAAAAAAAGGACGGGAGACTAGCACAGATACGCAGTATTTT. Protein sequence: CASSSKKGRETSTDTQYF. The full variable domain, in which reference TRBV7-8 and TRBJ2-3 provide the parts outside the CDR3, is GAGVSQSPRYKVAKRGQDVALRCDPISGHVSLFWYQQALGQGPEFLTYFQNEAQLDKSGLPSDRFFAERPEGSVSTLKIQRTQQEDSAVYLCASSSKKGRETSTDTQYFGPGTRLTVL.

Worth noting for this clonotype: Given a far larger clone just one base away, this is likely a sequencing read error. The chain recombines TRBV7-2 with TRBJ2-1; D is unclear. Trimming left V 1 base short and J 9 bases short, with 16 bases between. Looked up from germline, CDR1 is SGHTA and CDR2 is FQGNSA. The CDR3 consists of 15 residues. CDR3 sequence: CASSLVRLNGVEQFF. CDR3 bases: TGTGCCAGCAGCTTAGTTCGCCTCAACGGCGTTGAGCAGTTCTTC.

Details on this clonotype: This likely reflects a read error, since a far larger clone is one base away. The rearrangement links TRBV13 to TRBJ2-7; 7 positions agree with TRBD1. The CDR3 length is 14 residues. J was trimmed by 3 bases and V by 9 bases; bases with no gene match: 11. The germline gives CDR1 PRHDT, CDR2 FYEKMQ (reference sequence). CDR3 in amino acids: CASRGRGTHYEQYF. In DNA, the CDR3 is TGTGCCAGTCGGGGCAGGGGGACCCACTACGAGCAGTACTTC.

Ten or more counts support this clonotype. The chain uses TRBV9 and TRBJ2-5; D is unclear. Per germline, CDR1 SGDLS and CDR2 YYNGEE. V lost 3 bases and J lost 4, with 13 bases in between. CDR3 length: 14 amino acids. The CDR3: CASSETQTPETQYF. The CDR3 DNA reads as TGTGCCAGCAGCGAGACCCAGACACCAGAGACCCAGTACTTC.

At least ten counts were recorded for this clonotype. This sequence joins TRBV11-2 and TRBJ2-7; 16 bases fit TRBD2. The CDR3 extends over 15 amino acids. Trimming at V came to 5 bases and at J to 7 bases, leaving 5 bases not matched to a gene. Germline CDR1 and CDR2: SGHAT and FQNNGV. The CDR3 spells CASSPGLAGGREQYF. The DNA for the CDR3 is TGTGCCAGCAGCCCGGGACTAGCGGGGGGGCGTGAGCAGTACTTC.

This rearrangement joins TRBV19 to TRBJ2-7, with 7 bases identical to TRBD2. The junction had 5 bases not matched to a gene; V was cut back by 3 bases and J by 3 bases. Germline V gene data show CDR1 as LNHDA and CDR2 as SQIVND (reference sequence). CDR3 length: 14 amino acids. The CDR3 nucleotides read TGTGCCAGTAGTATTAGCGGGCTTTACTACGAGCAGTACTTC. This translates into CASSISGLYYEQYF.

This clonotype appeared a few times. This sequence joins TRBV19 and TRBJ1-6, with 7 bases lining up with TRBD1. Germline loops: CDR1 LNHDA, CDR2 SQIVND (reference sequence). The trim removed 6 bases at V and 6 bases at J, leaving 8 bases unmatched. This CDR3 is built from 15 residues. The chain's CDR3 is CASRADRAANSPLHF. The DNA of the CDR3 is TGTGCCAGTAGAGCTGACAGGGCGGCTAATTCACCCCTCCACTTT.

In its sample, this clonotype was seen many times. The chain combines TRBV5-6 with TRBJ2-5, with 8 bases matching TRBD1. From germline, CDR1 is SGHDT and CDR2 YYEEEE. J gave up 2 bases and V 1 base, and 4 bases lay outside the gene matches. This CDR3 is built from 15 residues. This CDR3 reads CASSLTGGFQETQYF. The CDR3 DNA reads as TGTGCCAGCAGCTTGACAGGGGGGTTTCAAGAGACCCAGTACTTC.

This clonotype has more than one count but fewer than ten. The genes are TRBV14 and TRBJ1-1; 7 bases line up with TRBD1. Trimming cost V 6 bases and J 3 bases; bases outside gene matches: 7. Germline V gives CDR1 SGHDN, CDR2 FVKESK. This CDR3 region has 14 residues. Here the CDR3 reads CASRAGGAHTEAFF. CDR3 bases: TGTGCCAGCAGGGCAGGGGGGGCTCACACTGAAGCTTTCTTT.

This clonotype has a count of ten or more. V usage is TRBV18 and J usage is TRBJ1-2; D unclear. Trimming cost V 5 bases and J 6 bases, with 13 bases left between them. From germline, CDR1 is KGHSH and CDR2 LQKENI. This CDR3 contains 13 residues. This CDR3 reads CASSSYAAHGYTF. CDR3 DNA sequence: TGTGCCAGCTCATCTTATGCAGCCCATGGCTACACCTTC. Together with reference TRBV18 and TRBJ1-2, the CDR3 gives the full variable domain: NAGVMQNPRHLVRRRGQEARLRCSPMKGHSHVYWYRQLPEEGLKFMVYLQKENIIDESGMPKERFSAEFPKEGPSILRIQQVVRGDSAAYFCASSSYAAHGYTFGSGTRLTVV.

The sample holds many counts of this clonotype. The chain is built from TRBV12-3 or TRBV12-4 and TRBJ2-1; D may be TRBD2 (7 bases). Trimming stripped 4 bases from V and 4 bases from J, with 11 bases between. The CDR3 contains 14 residues. CDR3 DNA: TGTGCCAGCAGTTCGGGGGGCATATACAATGAGCAGTTCTTC. It yields the protein CASSSGGIYNEQFF.

This clonotype was picked up many times. The chain links TRBV24-1 to TRBJ2-5; TRBD2 matches at 11 bases. This CDR3 comprises 16 residues. Germline V gene sequence: CDR1 KGHDR, CDR2 SFDVKD. V dropped 3 bases and J dropped 2; count of bases not matched to a gene: 4. The CDR3 sequence is CATSDRLAGPQETQYF. For the CDR3, the DNA is TGTGCCACCAGTGATAGACTAGCGGGACCACAAGAGACCCAGTACTTC.

This clonotype was observed a few times. The chain recombines TRBV11-2 with TRBJ1-6, with TRBD1 as a possible D gene (6 bases). CDR1 is SGHAT, CDR2 FQNNGV, per germline. Trimming shortened V by 5 bases and J by 8 bases, and 16 bases separated the two germline ends. This CDR3 comprises 15 residues. CDR3 residues: CASSGMGARDSPLHF. The CDR3 nucleotides read TGTGCCAGCAGCGGGATGGGGGCGCGGGATTCACCCCTCCACTTT.

Concerning this clonotype itself: A read error may explain this, as a much larger clone is one base away. This chain links TRBV6-2 or TRBV6-3 with TRBJ2-3, with 8 bases lining up with TRBD1. The CDR3 totals 15 residues. V was clipped by 8 bases and J by 1 base; unmatched bases: 8. Germline loops: CDR1 MNHEY, CDR2 SVGEGT. DNA for the CDR3: TGTGCCAGCGGACCCCCGGGACAGGGCACAGATACGCAGTATTTT. Its protein product is CASGPPGQGTDTQYF.

This clonotype was counted at least ten times. The CDR3 DNA reads TGCAGTGCTTCTACAGGGGGCGACGGTGGTAATCAGCCCCAGCATTTT. Translating it yields CSASTGGDGGNQPQHF. The chain links TRBV20-1 to TRBJ1-5; 9 bases fit TRBD1. Germline V lookup: CDR1 DFQATT, CDR2 SNEGSKA (reference sequence). Trimming removed 5 bases from V and 4 bases from J; junction bases left unmatched: 12. The CDR3 has 16 amino acids.

The chain is built from TRBV20-1 and TRBJ2-1; 10 bases align to TRBD2. This CDR3 spans 15 amino acids. Looked up from germline, CDR1 is DFQATT and CDR2 is SNEGSKA (reference sequence). Germline trimming cut 2 bases from V and 6 bases from J; bases unmatched to any gene: 7. This chain's CDR3 is CSARWEASGSNEQFF. In DNA form, the CDR3 reads TGCAGTGCTAGATGGGAGGCTAGCGGGAGCAATGAGCAGTTCTTC.

There are many counts of this clonotype. This chain links TRBV19 with TRBJ1-2, with 8 bases lining up with TRBD1. This CDR3 is built from 14 residues. J gave up 5 bases and V 6 bases, and 8 bases lay outside the gene matches. Germline V gene lookup returns CDR1 LNHDA and CDR2 SQIVND (reference sequence). CDR3 in DNA: TGTGCCAGTAGCCTTGACAGGGGCGGGTATGGCTACACCTTC. This sequence encodes CASSLDRGGYGYTF.

This chain connects TRBV19 to TRBJ2-1; D may be TRBD2 (5 bases). V lost 6 bases to trimming and J lost 4 bases, with 10 bases between them. Germline V lookup: CDR1 LNHDA, CDR2 SQIVND (reference sequence). The CDR3 totals 13 residues. CDR3 DNA sequence: TGTGCCAGTAGCTTCGAGGGTTACAATGAGCAGTTCTTC. As protein: CASSFEGYNEQFF.